A single sample gave rise to the 4 T cell receptor beta chains below, sequenced in a study of T cell repertoires and HLA-DP antigens. Sequenced by immunoSEQ multiplex PCR; TCRdb stores in-frame clones only, minus some. The sample lists about 73,000 clones, around 80% seen once, with roughly 1.5% in the top ten. These TCRs' antigens remain unknown. The sample was CD4+ T cells from PBMCs. The receptors come from a man between 60 and 75 years old in good health and CMV-seronegative.

V gene TRBV7-3 combines with J gene TRBJ2-2, with a weak D call TRBD2 (6 bases). CDR1 SGHTA and CDR2 FQGTGA come from the germline V gene. With 2 bases removed from V and 0 bases from J, the gap between germline ends came to 7 bases. The CDR3 consists of 15 residues. CDR3 residues: CASSLSGANTGELFF. CDR3 DNA sequence: TGTGCCAGCAGCTTATCGGGGGCGAACACCGGGGAGCTGTTTTTT.

This clone was detected only once. The gene calls are TRBV10-3 and TRBJ2-3; 7 bases fit TRBD1. CDR3 length: 14 residues. Losses at the gene ends were 5 bases for V and 2 bases for J; bases not matched to a gene: 4. Germline V CDR1 and CDR2: ENHRY, SYGVKD. Here the CDR3 reads CAISIGTDTDTQYF. For the CDR3, the DNA is TGTGCCATCAGTATAGGGACAGACACAGATACGCAGTATTTT.

With respect to this clone: Other nucleotide sequences from this sample produce the same CDR3. J is TRBJ1-1 and V is TRBV29-1; 7 bases are shared with TRBD1. V lost 2 bases to trimming and J lost 5 bases; unmatched junction nucleotides: 11. This CDR3 comprises 15 residues. CDR1 is SQVTM, CDR2 ANQGSEA, per germline. The DNA for the CDR3 is TGCAGCGTTGAACGGGGGAGGGGGCCGAATACTGAAGCTTTCTTT. The encoded protein is CSVERGRGPNTEAFF.

This clone was picked up one time. The chain employs TRBV10-2 and TRBJ2-1, with 14 bases identical to TRBD2. With 11 bases clipped from V and 12 bases from J, the junction kept 15 bases outside the gene matches. The CDR3 is 15 residues long. Germline V gives CDR1 WSHSY, CDR2 SAAADI. Here the CDR3 reads CAAEERTSGGFGQFF. CDR3 nucleotides: TGCGCCGCCGAGGAACGGACTAGCGGGGGGTTCGGGCAGTTCTTC.